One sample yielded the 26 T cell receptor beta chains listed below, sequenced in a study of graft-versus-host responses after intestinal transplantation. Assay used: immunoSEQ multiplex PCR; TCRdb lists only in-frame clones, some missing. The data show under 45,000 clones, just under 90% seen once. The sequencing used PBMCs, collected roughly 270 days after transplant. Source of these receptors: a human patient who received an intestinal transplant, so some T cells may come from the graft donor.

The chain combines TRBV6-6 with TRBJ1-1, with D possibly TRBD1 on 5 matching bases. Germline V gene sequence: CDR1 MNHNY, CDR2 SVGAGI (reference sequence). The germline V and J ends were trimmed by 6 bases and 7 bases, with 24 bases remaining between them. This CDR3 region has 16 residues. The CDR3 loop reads CASRNPFRGEEIEAFF. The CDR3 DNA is TGTGCCAGCAGGAACCCTTTTCGGGGGGAAGAGATTGAAGCTTTCTTT.

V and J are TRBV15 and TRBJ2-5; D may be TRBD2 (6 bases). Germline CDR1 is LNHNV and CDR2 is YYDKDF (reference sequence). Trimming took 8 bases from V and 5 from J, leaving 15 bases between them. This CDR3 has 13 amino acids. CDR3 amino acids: CATRGTPGETQYF. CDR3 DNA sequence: TGTGCCACCCGCGGGACCCCGGGGGAGACCCAGTACTTC.

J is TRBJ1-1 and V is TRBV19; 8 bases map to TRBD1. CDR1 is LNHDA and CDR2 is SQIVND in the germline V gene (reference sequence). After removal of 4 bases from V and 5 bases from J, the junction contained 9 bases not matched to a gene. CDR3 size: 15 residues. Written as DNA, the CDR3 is TGTGCCAGTAGTACAGGGACAGGTGGGGCTACTGAAGCTTTCTTT. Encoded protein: CASSTGTGGATEAFF.

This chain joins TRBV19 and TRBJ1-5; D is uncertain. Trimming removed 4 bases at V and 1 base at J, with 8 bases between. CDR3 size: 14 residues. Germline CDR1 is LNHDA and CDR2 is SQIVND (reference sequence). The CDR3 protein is CASSTSLSNQPQHF. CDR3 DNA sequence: TGTGCCAGTAGTACGTCCCTAAGCAATCAGCCCCAGCATTTT.

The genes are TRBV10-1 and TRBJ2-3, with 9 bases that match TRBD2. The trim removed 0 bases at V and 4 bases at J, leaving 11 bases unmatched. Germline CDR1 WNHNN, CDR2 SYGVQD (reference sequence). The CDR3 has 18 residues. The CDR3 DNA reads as TGCGCCAGCAGTGAGTCGAAGGCGGGGGGGCCGATAGCAGATACGCAGTATTTT. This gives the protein CASSESKAGGPIADTQYF.

CDR3 in amino acids: CSVNGVGANYEQYF. DNA of the CDR3: TGCAGCGTGAACGGCGTCGGGGCGAACTACGAGCAGTACTTC. This chain joins TRBV29-1 and TRBJ2-7; D might be TRBD1 or TRBD2, each matching 5 bases. The germline gives CDR1 SQVTM, CDR2 ANQGSEA. The germline V and J ends were trimmed by 6 bases and 3 bases, with 18 bases remaining between them. The CDR3 runs to 14 residues.

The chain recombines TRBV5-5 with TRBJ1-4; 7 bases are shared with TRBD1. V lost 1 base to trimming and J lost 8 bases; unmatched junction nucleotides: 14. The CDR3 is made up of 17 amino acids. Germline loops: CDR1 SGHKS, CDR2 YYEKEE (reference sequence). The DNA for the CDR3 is TGTGCCAGCAGCTTGTTGGGTATTAGGCAGGGGGAGGAAAAACTGTTTTTT. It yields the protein CASSLLGIRQGEEKLFF.

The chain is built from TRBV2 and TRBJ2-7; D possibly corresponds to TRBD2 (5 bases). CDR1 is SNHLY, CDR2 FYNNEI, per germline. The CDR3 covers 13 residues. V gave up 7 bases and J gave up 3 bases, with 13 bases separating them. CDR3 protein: CASISVGDYEQYF. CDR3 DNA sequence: TGTGCCAGCATCAGTGTGGGAGACTACGAGCAGTACTTC. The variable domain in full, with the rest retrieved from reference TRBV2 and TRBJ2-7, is EPEVTQTPSHQVTQMGQEVILRCVPISNHLYFYWYRQILGQKVEFLVSFYNNEISEKSEIFDDQFSVERPDGSNFTLKIRSTKLEDSAMYFCASISVGDYEQYFGPGTRLTVT.

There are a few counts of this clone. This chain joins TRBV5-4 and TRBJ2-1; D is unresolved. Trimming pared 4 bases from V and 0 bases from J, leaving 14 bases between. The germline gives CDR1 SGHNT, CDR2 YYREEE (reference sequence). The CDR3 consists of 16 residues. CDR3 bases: TGTGCCAGCAGCGCAGGCAAGCGACGCTCCTACAATGAGCAGTTCTTC. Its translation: CASSAGKRRSYNEQFF.

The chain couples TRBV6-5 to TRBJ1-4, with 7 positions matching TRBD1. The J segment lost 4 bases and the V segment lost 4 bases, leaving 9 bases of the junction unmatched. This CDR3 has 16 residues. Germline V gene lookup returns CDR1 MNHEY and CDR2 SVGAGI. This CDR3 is CASSSSRQGHNEKLFF. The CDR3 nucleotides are TGTGCCAGCAGTTCTTCCCGACAGGGACATAATGAAAAACTGTTTTTT.

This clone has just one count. CDR3 nucleotide sequence: TGTGCCAGCAGCAGCAGACTAGCGAGCACAGATACGCAGTATTTT. Translated, it gives CASSSRLASTDTQYF. The rearrangement links TRBV4-2 to TRBJ2-3; 8 bases agree with TRBD2. This CDR3 has 15 residues. After removal of 5 bases from V and 0 bases from J, the junction contained 4 bases not matched to a gene. The germline gives CDR1 LGHNA, CDR2 YNFKEQ.

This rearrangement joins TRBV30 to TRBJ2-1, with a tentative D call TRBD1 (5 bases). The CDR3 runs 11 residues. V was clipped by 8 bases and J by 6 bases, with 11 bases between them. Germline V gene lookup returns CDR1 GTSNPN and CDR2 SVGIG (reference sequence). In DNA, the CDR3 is TGTGCCGGTGAGACAGTCAATGAGCAGTTCTTC. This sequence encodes CAGETVNEQFF.

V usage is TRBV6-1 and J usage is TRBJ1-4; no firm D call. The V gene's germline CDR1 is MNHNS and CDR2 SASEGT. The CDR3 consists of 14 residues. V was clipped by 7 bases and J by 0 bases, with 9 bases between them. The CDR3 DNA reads TGTGCCAGCACCGAGGCAACAACTAATGAAAAACTGTTTTTT. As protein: CASTEATTNEKLFF.

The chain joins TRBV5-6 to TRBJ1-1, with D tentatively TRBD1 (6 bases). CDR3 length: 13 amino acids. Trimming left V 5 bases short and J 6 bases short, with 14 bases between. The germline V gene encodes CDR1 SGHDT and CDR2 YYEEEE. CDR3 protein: CASSYQGIAEAFF. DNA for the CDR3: TGTGCCAGCAGTTATCAGGGGATCGCTGAAGCTTTCTTT. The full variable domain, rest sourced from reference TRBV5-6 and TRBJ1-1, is DAGVTQSPTHLIKTRGQQVTLRCSPKSGHDTVSWYQQALGQGPQFIFQYYEEEERQRGNFPDRFSGHQFPNYSSELNVNALLLGDSALYLCASSYQGIAEAFFGQGTRLTVV.

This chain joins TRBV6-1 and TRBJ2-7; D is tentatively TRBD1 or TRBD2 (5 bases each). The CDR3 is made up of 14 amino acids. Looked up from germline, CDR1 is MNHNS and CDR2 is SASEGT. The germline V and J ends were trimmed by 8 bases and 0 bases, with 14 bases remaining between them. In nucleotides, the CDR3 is TGTGCCAGCGATCTCAGGGAGAGCTCCTACGAGCAGTACTTC. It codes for CASDLRESSYEQYF.

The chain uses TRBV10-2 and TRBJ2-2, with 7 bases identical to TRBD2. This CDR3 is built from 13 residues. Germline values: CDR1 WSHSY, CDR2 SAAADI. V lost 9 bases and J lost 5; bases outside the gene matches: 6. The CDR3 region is CARNREGTGELFF. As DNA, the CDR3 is TGCGCCAGAAATAGGGAGGGAACCGGGGAGCTGTTTTTT.

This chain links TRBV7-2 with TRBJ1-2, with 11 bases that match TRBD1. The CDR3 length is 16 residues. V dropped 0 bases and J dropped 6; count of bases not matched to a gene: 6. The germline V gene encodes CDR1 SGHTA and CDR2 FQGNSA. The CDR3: CASSLARTGGADGYTF. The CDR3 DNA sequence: TGTGCCAGCAGCTTAGCCAGGACAGGGGGCGCCGATGGCTACACCTTC. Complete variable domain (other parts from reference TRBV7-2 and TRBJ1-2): GAGVSQSPSNKVTEKGKDVELRCDPISGHTALYWYRQSLGQGLEFLIYFQGNSAPDKSGLPSDRFSAERTGGSVSTLTIQRTQQEDSAVYLCASSLARTGGADGYTFGSGTRLTVV.

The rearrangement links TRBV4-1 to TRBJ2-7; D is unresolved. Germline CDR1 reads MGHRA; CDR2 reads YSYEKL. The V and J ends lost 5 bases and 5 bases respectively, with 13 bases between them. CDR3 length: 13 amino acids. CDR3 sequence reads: CASSGSWGHEQYF. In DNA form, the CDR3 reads TGCGCCAGCAGCGGGTCGTGGGGTCACGAGCAGTACTTC.

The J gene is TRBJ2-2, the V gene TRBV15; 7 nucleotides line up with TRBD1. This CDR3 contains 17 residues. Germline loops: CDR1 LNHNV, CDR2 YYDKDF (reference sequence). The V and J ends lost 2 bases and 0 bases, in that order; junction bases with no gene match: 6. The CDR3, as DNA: TGTGCCACCAGCAGACCGCCCGGACAGGCGAACACCGGGGAGCTGTTTTTT. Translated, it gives CATSRPPGQANTGELFF.

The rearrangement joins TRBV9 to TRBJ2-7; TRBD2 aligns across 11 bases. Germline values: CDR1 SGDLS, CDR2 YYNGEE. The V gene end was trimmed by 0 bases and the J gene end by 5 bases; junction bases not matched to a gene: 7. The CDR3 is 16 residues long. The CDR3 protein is CASSVDPSGGLNEQYF. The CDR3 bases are TGTGCCAGCAGCGTAGATCCTAGCGGGGGGCTCAACGAGCAGTACTTC.

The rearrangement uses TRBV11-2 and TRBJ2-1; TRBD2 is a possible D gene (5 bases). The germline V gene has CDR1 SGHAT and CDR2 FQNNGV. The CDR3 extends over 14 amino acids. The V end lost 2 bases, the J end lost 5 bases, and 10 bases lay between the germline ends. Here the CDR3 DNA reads TGTGCCAGCAGCTTACAGGACTCAAACAATGAGCAGTTCTTC. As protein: CASSLQDSNNEQFF.

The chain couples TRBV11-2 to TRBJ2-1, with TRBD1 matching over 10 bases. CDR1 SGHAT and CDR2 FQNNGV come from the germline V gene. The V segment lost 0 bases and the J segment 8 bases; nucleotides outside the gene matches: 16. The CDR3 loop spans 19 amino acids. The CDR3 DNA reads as TGTGCCAGCAGCTTAGAGGGAACTCCCCGGGACAGGGGCTCAGATGAGCAGTTCTTC. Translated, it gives CASSLEGTPRDRGSDEQFF.

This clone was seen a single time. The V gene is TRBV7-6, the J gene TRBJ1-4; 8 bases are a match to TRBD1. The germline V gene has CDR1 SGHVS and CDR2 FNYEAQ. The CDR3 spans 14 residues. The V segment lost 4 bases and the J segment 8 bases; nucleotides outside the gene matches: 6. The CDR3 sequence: CASSSTGEWEKLFF. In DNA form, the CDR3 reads TGTGCCAGCAGCTCGACAGGGGAATGGGAAAAACTGTTTTTT.

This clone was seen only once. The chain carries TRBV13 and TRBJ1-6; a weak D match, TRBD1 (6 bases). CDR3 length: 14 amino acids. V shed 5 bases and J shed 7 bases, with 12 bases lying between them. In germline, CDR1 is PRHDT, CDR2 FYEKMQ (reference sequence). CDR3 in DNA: TGTGCCAGCAGCCCGGGGACAAGCAATTCACCCCTCCACTTT. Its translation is CASSPGTSNSPLHF.

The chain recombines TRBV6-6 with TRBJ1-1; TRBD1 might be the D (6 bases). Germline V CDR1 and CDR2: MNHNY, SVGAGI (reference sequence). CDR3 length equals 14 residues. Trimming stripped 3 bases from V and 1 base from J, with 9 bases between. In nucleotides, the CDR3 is TGTGCCAGCAGTTATCGACAGGAGAACACTGAAGCTTTCTTT. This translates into CASSYRQENTEAFF.

DNA of the CDR3: TGTGCCAGCTCACCAGGGACAGGGCGCCCTGAAGCTTTCTTT. Its protein is CASSPGTGRPEAFF. The chain couples TRBV18 to TRBJ1-1; TRBD1 agrees at 9 bases. V lost 2 bases and J lost 6; bases outside the gene matches: 4. CDR3 length: 14 residues. The germline gives CDR1 KGHSH, CDR2 LQKENI. Variable domain in full (rest from reference TRBV18 and TRBJ1-1): NAGVMQNPRHLVRRRGQEARLRCSPMKGHSHVYWYRQLPEEGLKFMVYLQKENIIDESGMPKERFSAEFPKEGPSILRIQQVVRGDSAAYFCASSPGTGRPEAFFGQGTRLTVV.